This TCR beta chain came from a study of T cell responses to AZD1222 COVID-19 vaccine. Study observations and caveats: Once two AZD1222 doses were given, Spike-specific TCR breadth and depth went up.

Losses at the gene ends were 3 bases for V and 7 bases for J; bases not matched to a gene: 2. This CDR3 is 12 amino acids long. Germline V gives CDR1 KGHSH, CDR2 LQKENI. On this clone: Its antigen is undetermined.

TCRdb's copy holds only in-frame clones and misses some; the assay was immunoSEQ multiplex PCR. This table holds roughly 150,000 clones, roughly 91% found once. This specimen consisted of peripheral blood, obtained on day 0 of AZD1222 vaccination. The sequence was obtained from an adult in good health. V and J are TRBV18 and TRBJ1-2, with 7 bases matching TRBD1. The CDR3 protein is CASSPGDSGYTF. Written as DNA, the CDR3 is TGTGCCAGCTCACCCGGGGACAGTGGCTACACCTTC. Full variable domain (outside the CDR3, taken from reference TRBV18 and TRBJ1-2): NAGVMQNPRHLVRRRGQEARLRCSPMKGHSHVYWYRQLPEEGLKFMVYLQKENIIDESGMPKERFSAEFPKEGPSILRIQQVVRGDSAAYFCASSPGDSGYTFGSGTRLTVV.